Below are 10 T cell receptor beta chains sequenced from a single sample in a study of blood T cell repertoires in COVID-19. Sequencing used immunoSEQ multiplex PCR; TCRdb keeps in-frame clones, though not all of them. The sample shows approximately 170,000 clones, about 88% of them seen only once. The material sequenced was peripheral blood. The source is a man between 60 and 75 years old with acute or convalescent COVID-19.

Notes on this clone: Other nucleotide sequences in the sample specify the same CDR3. The rearrangement joins TRBV18 to TRBJ1-3; D uncertain. Germline V gene data show CDR1 as KGHSH and CDR2 as LQKENI. The CDR3 has 17 amino acids. Trimming took off 8 bases at V and 0 bases at J, with 20 bases between the two ends. The CDR3 protein is CASRSGDLHHSGNTIYF. CDR3 DNA sequence: TGTGCCAGCCGGTCGGGAGACCTACACCACTCTGGAAACACCATATATTTT.

V usage is TRBV5-4 and J usage is TRBJ1-2; 11 bases align to TRBD1. Germline assignment: CDR1 SGHNT and CDR2 YYREEE (reference sequence). The CDR3 loop spans 15 amino acids. V shed 3 bases, J shed 8 bases, and the junction held 9 bases outside the gene matches. CDR3 residues: CASSSGGQGVGGYTF. For the CDR3, the DNA is TGTGCCAGCAGCTCGGGGGGACAGGGGGTAGGAGGCTACACCTTC.

The rearrangement uses TRBV9 and TRBJ2-2; TRBD1 aligns across 7 bases. From germline, CDR1 is SGDLS and CDR2 YYNGEE. V shed 5 bases, J shed 0 bases, and the junction held 4 bases outside the gene matches. The CDR3 spans 15 residues. Written as DNA, the CDR3 is TGTGCCAGCAGAGCCGGGACAGCGAACACCGGGGAGCTGTTTTTT. It translates to CASRAGTANTGELFF. The whole variable domain, remainder taken from reference TRBV9 and TRBJ2-2, is DSGVTQTPKHLITATGQRVTLRCSPRSGDLSVYWYQQSLDQGLQFLIQYYNGEERAKGNILERFSAQQFPDLHSELNLSSLELGDSALYFCASRAGTANTGELFFGEGSRLTVL.

The V call is TRBV6-5, the J call TRBJ1-5; tentatively, D is TRBD1 (6 bases). The CDR3 sequence is 15 residues long. Germline V gene lookup returns CDR1 MNHEY and CDR2 SVGAGI. The germline V and J ends were trimmed by 6 bases and 0 bases, with 12 bases remaining between them. The CDR3 bases are TGTGCCAGCAGACCCGGACAGTATAGCAATCAGCCCCAGCATTTT. It encodes CASRPGQYSNQPQHF.

This chain uses TRBV12-3 or TRBV12-4 with TRBJ1-2, with no clear D. The CDR3 extends over 12 amino acids. V lost 5 bases and J lost 6, with 10 bases in between. For the CDR3, the DNA is TGTGCCAGCAGTGCCTACGGGGATGGCTACACCTTC. This sequence encodes CASSAYGDGYTF.

The chain links TRBV30 to TRBJ1-2; 10 bases line up with TRBD1. J was trimmed by 8 bases and V by 3 bases; bases with no gene match: 9. Looked up from germline, CDR1 is GTSNPN and CDR2 is SVGIG (reference sequence). This CDR3 comprises 14 residues. CDR3 sequence reads: CAWSVGTGERGYTF. CDR3 nucleotides: TGTGCCTGGAGCGTTGGGACAGGGGAAAGGGGCTACACCTTC. Full variable domain (remainder filled in from reference TRBV30 and TRBJ1-2): SQTIHQWPATLVQPVGSPLSLECTVEGTSNPNLYWYRQAAGRGLQLLFYSVGIGQISSEVPQNLSASRPQDRQFILSSKKLLLSDSGFYLCAWSVGTGERGYTFGSGTRLTVV.

V usage is TRBV5-1 and J usage is TRBJ1-5; 8 bases map to TRBD1. The CDR3 length is 14 residues. Trimming removed 4 bases from V and 10 bases from J; junction bases left unmatched: 10. Germline assignment: CDR1 SGHRS and CDR2 YFSETQ. The CDR3 is CASSLTGEVEPQHF. Here the CDR3 DNA reads TGCGCCAGCAGCCTGACAGGGGAAGTGGAACCCCAGCATTTT.

The gene calls are TRBV7-2 and TRBJ2-7, with 10 bases aligning to TRBD2. V trimming: 0 bases; J trimming: 2 bases; junction bases outside the gene matches: 1. The CDR3 sequence is 15 residues long. The germline V gene encodes CDR1 SGHTA and CDR2 FQGNSA. This CDR3 reads CASSLASGGPYEQYV. CDR3 in DNA: TGTGCCAGCAGCTTAGCTAGCGGGGGGCCCTACGAGCAGTACGTC.

This sequence joins TRBV2 and TRBJ1-1; the match to TRBD1 covers 8 bases. This CDR3 is built from 14 residues. The trim removed 7 bases at V and 0 bases at J, leaving 4 bases unmatched. The germline gives CDR1 SNHLY, CDR2 FYNNEI. The CDR3 DNA reads TGTGCCAGCACCTCGGACAGGGTGAACACTGAAGCTTTCTTT. The encoded protein is CASTSDRVNTEAFF.

The chain is built from TRBV5-8 and TRBJ1-5; 8 positions agree with TRBD1. The CDR3 length is 14 residues. Trimming cost V 3 bases and J 6 bases; bases outside gene matches: 5. Germline CDR1 SGHTS, CDR2 YDEGEE. CDR3 amino acids: CASSSDRGGQPQHF. The CDR3 nucleotides read TGTGCCAGCAGCTCCGACAGGGGTGGTCAGCCCCAGCATTTT.